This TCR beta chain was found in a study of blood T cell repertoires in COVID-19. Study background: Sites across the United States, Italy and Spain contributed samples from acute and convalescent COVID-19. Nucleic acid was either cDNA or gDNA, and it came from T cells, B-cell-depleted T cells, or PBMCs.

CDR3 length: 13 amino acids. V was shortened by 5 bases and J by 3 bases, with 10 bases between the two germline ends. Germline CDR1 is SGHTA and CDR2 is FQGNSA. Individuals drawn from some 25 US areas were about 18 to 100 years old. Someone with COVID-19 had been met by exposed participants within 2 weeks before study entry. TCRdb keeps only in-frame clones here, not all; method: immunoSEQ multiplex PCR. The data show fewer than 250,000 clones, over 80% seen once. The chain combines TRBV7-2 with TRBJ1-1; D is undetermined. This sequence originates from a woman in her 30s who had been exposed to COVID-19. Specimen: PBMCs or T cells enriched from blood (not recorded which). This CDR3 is CASSDSSYTEAFF. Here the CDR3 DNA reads TGTGCCAGCAGCGATAGTAGTTACACTGAAGCTTTCTTT. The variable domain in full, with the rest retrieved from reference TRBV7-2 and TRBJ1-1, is GAGVSQSPSNKVTEKGKDVELRCDPISGHTALYWYRQSLGQGLEFLIYFQGNSAPDKSGLPSDRFSAERTGGSVSTLTIQRTQQEDSAVYLCASSDSSYTEAFFGQGTRLTVV.